This T cell receptor (beta chain) was identified in a study of blood T cells in healthy people across ages. Germline-derived CDR1 and CDR2 are SGHDT and YYEEEE. Trimming cost V 4 bases and J 15 bases, with 29 bases left between them. This CDR3 comprises 16 residues. This clonotype has more than one count but fewer than ten. Its antigen is not known. Whole-study results and caveats: Calculation of diversity from one million T cells yielded estimates considered to be underestimates.

A second PCR, run for roughly 6 to 11 cycles, used a sample-barcoded 5' primer plus a J-beta primer mix. TCRdb fed the 5' RACE reads into MiXCR, producing one record per CDR3 protein. The data contain hundreds of thousands of distinct CDR3 sequences, about 36% of them seen just once; the ten biggest clones take up about an eighth. Specimen: blood. This clonotype was obtained from a man in his late teens or twenties in good health. The chain uses TRBV5-6 and TRBJ2-4, with D possibly TRBD1 on 5 matching bases. CDR3 nucleotides: TGTGCCAGCAGCCTATACTCGGGTGACAGTCAGGTGCTTCGGTACTTC. Its protein is CASSLYSGDSQVLRYF. Full variable domain (rest looked up from reference TRBV5-6 and TRBJ2-4): DAGVTQSPTHLIKTRGQQVTLRCSPKSGHDTVSWYQQALGQGPQFIFQYYEEEERQRGNFPDRFSGHQFPNYSSELNVNALLLGDSALYLCASSLYSGDSQVLRYFGAGTRLSVL.